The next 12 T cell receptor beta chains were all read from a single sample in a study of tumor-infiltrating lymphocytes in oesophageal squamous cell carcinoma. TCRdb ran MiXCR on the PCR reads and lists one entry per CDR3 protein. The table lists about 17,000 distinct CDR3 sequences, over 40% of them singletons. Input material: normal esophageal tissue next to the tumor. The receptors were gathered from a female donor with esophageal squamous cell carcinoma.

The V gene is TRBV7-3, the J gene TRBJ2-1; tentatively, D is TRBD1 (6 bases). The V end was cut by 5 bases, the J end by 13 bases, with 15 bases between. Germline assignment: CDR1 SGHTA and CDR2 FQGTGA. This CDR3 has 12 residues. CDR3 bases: TGTGCCAGCAGCCAGGGGCAAGAGACCCAGTTCTTC. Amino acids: CASSQGQETQFF.

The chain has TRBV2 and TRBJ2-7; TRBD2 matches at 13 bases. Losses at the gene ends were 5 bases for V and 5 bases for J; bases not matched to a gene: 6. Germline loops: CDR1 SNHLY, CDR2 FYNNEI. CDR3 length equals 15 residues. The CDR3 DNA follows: TGTGCCAGCAGTCGTACGGGACTAGCGGGACACGAGCAGTACTTC. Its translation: CASSRTGLAGHEQYF.

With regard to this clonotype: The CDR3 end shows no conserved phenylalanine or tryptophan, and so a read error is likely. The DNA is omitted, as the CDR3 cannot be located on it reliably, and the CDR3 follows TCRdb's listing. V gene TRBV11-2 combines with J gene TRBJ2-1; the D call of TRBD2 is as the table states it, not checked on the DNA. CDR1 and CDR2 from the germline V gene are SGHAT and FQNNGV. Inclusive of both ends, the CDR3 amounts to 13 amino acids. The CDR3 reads CATEGGLGNEKFL.

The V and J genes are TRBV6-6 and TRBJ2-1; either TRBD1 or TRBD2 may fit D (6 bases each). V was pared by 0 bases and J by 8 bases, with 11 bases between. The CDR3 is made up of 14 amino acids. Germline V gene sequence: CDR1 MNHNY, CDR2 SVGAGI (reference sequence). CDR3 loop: CASSYSRRGDEQFF. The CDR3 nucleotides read TGTGCCAGCAGTTACTCGAGGAGGGGGGATGAGCAGTTCTTC.

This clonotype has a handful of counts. The CDR3 region has the DNA TGTGCCAGCAGCAAAGACGGACAGGGCGCACGGCCCCAGCATTTT. It is translated as CASSKDGQGARPQHF. This chain uses TRBV7-9 with TRBJ1-5; TRBD1 agrees at 8 bases. Germline CDR1 reads SEHNR; CDR2 reads FQNEAQ (reference sequence). After removal of 5 bases from V and 9 bases from J, the junction contained 12 bases not matched to a gene. This CDR3 is built from 15 residues.

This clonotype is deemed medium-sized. The CDR3 nucleotides read TGTGCCAGCAGCTTAACTAGCATTGAGCAGTACTTC. Its translation: CASSLTSIEQYF. This sequence joins TRBV7-2 and TRBJ2-7, with D perhaps TRBD2 (6 bases). CDR1 and CDR2 (germline): SGHTA, FQGNSA. V lost 2 bases to trimming and J lost 7 bases, with 9 bases between them. CDR3 size: 12 residues.

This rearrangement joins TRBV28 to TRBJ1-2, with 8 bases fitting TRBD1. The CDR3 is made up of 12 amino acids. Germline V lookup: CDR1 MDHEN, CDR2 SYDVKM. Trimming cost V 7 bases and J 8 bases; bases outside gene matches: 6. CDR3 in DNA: TGTGCCAGCAACAGGGGGACGCGCGGCTACACCTTC. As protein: CASNRGTRGYTF.

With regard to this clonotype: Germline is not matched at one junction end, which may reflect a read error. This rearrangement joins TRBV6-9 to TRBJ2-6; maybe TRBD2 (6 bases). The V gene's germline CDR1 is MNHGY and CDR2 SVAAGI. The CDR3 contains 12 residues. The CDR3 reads CASGGYNSPLHF. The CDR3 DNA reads TGTGCCAGCGGGGGGTATAATTCACCCCTCCACTTC.

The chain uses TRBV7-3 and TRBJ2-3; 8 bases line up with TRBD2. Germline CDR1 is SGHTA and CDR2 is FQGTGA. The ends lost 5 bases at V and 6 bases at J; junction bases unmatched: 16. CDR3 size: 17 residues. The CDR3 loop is CASSPHPGLAGKDTQYF. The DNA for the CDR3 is TGTGCCAGCAGCCCTCACCCCGGACTAGCAGGGAAGGATACGCAGTATTTT. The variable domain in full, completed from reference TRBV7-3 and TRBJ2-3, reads GAGVSQTPSNKVTEKGKYVELRCDPISGHTALYWYRQSLGQGPEFLIYFQGTGAADDSGLPNDRFFAVRPEGSVSTLKIQRTERGDSAVYLCASSPHPGLAGKDTQYFGPGTRLTVL.

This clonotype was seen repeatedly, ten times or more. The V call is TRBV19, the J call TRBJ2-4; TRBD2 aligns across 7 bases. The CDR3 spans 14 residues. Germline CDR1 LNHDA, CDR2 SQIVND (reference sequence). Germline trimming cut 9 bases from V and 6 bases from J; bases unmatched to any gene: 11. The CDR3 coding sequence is TGTGCCAGCGGGACGGGACCGGGGGGAAACATTCAGTACTTC. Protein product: CASGTGPGGNIQYF.

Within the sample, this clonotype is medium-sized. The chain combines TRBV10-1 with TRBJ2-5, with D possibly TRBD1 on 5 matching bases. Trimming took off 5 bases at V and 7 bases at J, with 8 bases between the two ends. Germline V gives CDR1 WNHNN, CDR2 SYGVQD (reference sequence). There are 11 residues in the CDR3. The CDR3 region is CASSSQGTQYF. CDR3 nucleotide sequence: TGCGCCAGCAGTTCCCAGGGGACCCAGTACTTC.

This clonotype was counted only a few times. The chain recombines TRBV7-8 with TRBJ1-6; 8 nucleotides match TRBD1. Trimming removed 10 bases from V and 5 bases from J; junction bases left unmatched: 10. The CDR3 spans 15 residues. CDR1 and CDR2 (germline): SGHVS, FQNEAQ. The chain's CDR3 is CATHRDRLHNSPLHF. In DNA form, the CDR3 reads TGTGCCACTCACCGGGACAGGCTGCATAATTCACCCCTCCACTTT.